One sample yielded the 27 T cell receptor beta chains listed below, sequenced in a study of blood T cell repertoires in COVID-19. The data were produced by immunoSEQ multiplex PCR, yet TCRdb's version contains in-frame clones alone and is incomplete. The data hold some 120,000 clones, with approximately 80% observed a single time. The source material was peripheral blood. The receptors derive from a man aged 65-85 years with acute or convalescent COVID-19.

The chain is built from TRBV10-2 and TRBJ1-2; D gene ambiguous. V lost 6 bases, J lost 6 bases, and 14 bases lay in between. Germline assignment: CDR1 WSHSY and CDR2 SAAADI. There are 13 residues in the CDR3. The CDR3 loop is CASRERQDDGYTF. The CDR3 DNA reads as TGCGCCAGCAGAGAAAGACAAGATGATGGCTACACCTTC.

The CDR3 reads CASSIGDQGAYNEQFF. CDR3 nucleotide sequence: TGTGCCAGTAGTATTGGCGACCAAGGGGCGTACAATGAGCAGTTCTTC. This rearrangement joins TRBV19 to TRBJ2-1, with D maybe TRBD1 (5 bases). Germline assignment: CDR1 LNHDA and CDR2 SQIVND (reference sequence). The CDR3 length is 16 residues. V was trimmed by 3 bases and J by 4 bases, leaving 16 bases between them.

The rearrangement joins TRBV6-5 to TRBJ1-2; no firm D call. Germline-derived CDR1 and CDR2 are MNHEY and SVGAGI. The CDR3 sequence is 15 residues long. V lost 8 bases to trimming and J lost 0 bases, with 16 bases between them. The CDR3, as DNA: TGTGCCAGCCTAGAAACCACTACCACTAACTATGGCTACACCTTC. The encoded protein is CASLETTTTNYGYTF.

The V and J genes are TRBV7-3 and TRBJ2-2; D is possibly TRBD2 (5 bases). The CDR3 covers 15 residues. Germline CDR1 is SGHTA and CDR2 is FQGTGA. The V gene lost 5 bases and the J gene lost 4 bases, with 14 bases spanning the gap. CDR3 in DNA: TGTGCCAGCAGCAAAGGGTGGGCGGGCACCGGGGAGCTGTTTTTT. Its protein is CASSKGWAGTGELFF.

CDR3 coding DNA: TGTGCCATCAGTGAGCGACAGGATTTAGGCGAGCAGTACTTC. Residues: CAISERQDLGEQYF. This chain uses TRBV10-3 with TRBJ2-7; tentative D call: TRBD1 (6 bases). CDR1 and CDR2 (germline): ENHRY, SYGVKD. The CDR3 runs to 14 residues. V was pared by 2 bases and J by 6 bases, with 14 bases between.

This sequence joins TRBV19 and TRBJ2-7; D is possibly TRBD1 (6 bases). V was cut by 7 bases and J by 9 bases, with 22 bases left in between. The CDR3 runs to 14 residues. Germline V CDR1 and CDR2: LNHDA, SQIVND (reference sequence). In DNA form, the CDR3 reads TGTGCCAGTAACCAGGGGAATTTTCGTTTCGGGCAGTACTTC. Its protein is CASNQGNFRFGQYF.

This clone occurred many times. The DNA of the CDR3 is TGCAGCGTTGAATTCTCAGGGGGGAACATTCAGTACTTC. It specifies CSVEFSGGNIQYF. The chain recombines TRBV29-1 with TRBJ2-4; D may be TRBD1 (7 bases). The V end lost 2 bases, the J end lost 7 bases, and 12 bases lay between the germline ends. The CDR3 loop spans 13 amino acids. The germline V gene has CDR1 SQVTM and CDR2 ANQGSEA.

This sequence joins TRBV5-6 and TRBJ1-1; a weak D match, TRBD1 (6 bases). Trimming cost V 1 base and J 3 bases, with 16 bases left between them. The germline V gene has CDR1 SGHDT and CDR2 YYEEEE. The CDR3 is made up of 16 amino acids. CDR3 in DNA: TGTGCCAGCAGCTTGCCGGGACAAAAAGGGGACACTGAAGCTTTCTTT. Protein product: CASSLPGQKGDTEAFF.

The rearrangement uses TRBV5-1 and TRBJ2-3; 7 nucleotides match TRBD2. Germline V CDR1 and CDR2: SGHRS, YFSETQ. V dropped 4 bases and J dropped 0; count of bases not matched to a gene: 2. This CDR3 is built from 14 residues. The CDR3 region has the DNA TGCGCCAGCAGCGTGACTAGCAGCACAGATACGCAGTATTTT. Translated, it gives CASSVTSSTDTQYF. The full variable domain, with the rest looked up from reference TRBV5-1 and TRBJ2-3, is KAGVTQTPRYLIKTRGQQVTLSCSPISGHRSVSWYQQTPGQGLQFLFEYFSETQRNKGNFPGRFSGRQFSNSRSEMNVSTLELGDSALYLCASSVTSSTDTQYFGPGTRLTVL.

The rearrangement uses TRBV2 and TRBJ1-4, with D hard to call. The germline V gene has CDR1 SNHLY and CDR2 FYNNEI. V was shortened by 3 bases and J by 8 bases, with 10 bases between the two germline ends. The CDR3 contains 13 residues. CDR3 loop: CASSDGLGEKLFF. DNA for the CDR3: TGTGCCAGCAGTGATGGGTTGGGCGAAAAACTGTTTTTT. The whole variable domain, remainder taken from reference TRBV2 and TRBJ1-4, is EPEVTQTPSHQVTQMGQEVILRCVPISNHLYFYWYRQILGQKVEFLVSFYNNEISEKSEIFDDQFSVERPDGSNFTLKIRSTKLEDSAMYFCASSDGLGEKLFFGSGTQLSVL.

This clone showed up just once. The chain has TRBV19 and TRBJ2-6, with D possibly matching TRBD2 (6 bases). Trimming took off 6 bases at V and 0 bases at J, with 15 bases between the two ends. The CDR3 totals 17 residues. From germline, CDR1 is LNHDA and CDR2 SQIVND (reference sequence). This CDR3 is CASSFRDGGSGANVLTF. CDR3 bases: TGTGCCAGTAGCTTCCGGGACGGGGGCTCTGGGGCCAACGTCCTGACTTTC.

The V gene is TRBV9, the J gene TRBJ2-2, with D perhaps TRBD2 (5 bases). V lost 0 bases, J lost 2 bases, and 8 bases lay in between. Germline V gene lookup returns CDR1 SGDLS and CDR2 YYNGEE. CDR3 length equals 15 residues. The CDR3: CASSVERGNTGELFF. Written as DNA, the CDR3 is TGTGCCAGCAGCGTAGAACGGGGTAACACCGGGGAGCTGTTTTTT.

The gene calls are TRBV9 and TRBJ1-1; D unresolved. V was cut by 4 bases and J by 4 bases, with 11 bases left in between. Germline V CDR1 and CDR2: SGDLS, YYNGEE. The CDR3 is 13 amino acids. The CDR3 reads CASSPPASTEAFF. The CDR3 DNA reads as TGTGCCAGCAGCCCGCCAGCGAGCACTGAAGCTTTCTTT. Filled out from reference TRBV9 and TRBJ1-1, the complete variable domain reads DSGVTQTPKHLITATGQRVTLRCSPRSGDLSVYWYQQSLDQGLQFLIQYYNGEERAKGNILERFSAQQFPDLHSELNLSSLELGDSALYFCASSPPASTEAFFGQGTRLTVV.

This chain uses TRBV7-8 with TRBJ2-1, with D possibly being TRBD1 (6 bases). The CDR3 has 13 amino acids. Trimming stripped 7 bases from V and 5 bases from J, with 12 bases between. CDR1 SGHVS and CDR2 FQNEAQ come from the germline V gene. CDR3 residues: CASNSRQDNEQFF. The DNA of the CDR3 is TGTGCCAGCAACTCAAGACAGGACAATGAGCAGTTCTTC.

The V and J genes are TRBV18 and TRBJ1-2; a possible D gene is TRBD1 (6 bases). CDR1 is KGHSH, CDR2 LQKENI, per germline. CDR3 length: 17 amino acids. Trimming stripped 1 base from V and 2 bases from J, with 17 bases between. CDR3 sequence: CASSPRLAGARNYGYTF. CDR3 DNA: TGTGCCAGCTCACCACGGCTGGCAGGGGCCAGAAACTATGGCTACACCTTC.

This clone was observed a handful of times. The chain recombines TRBV2 with TRBJ2-3; TRBD2 matches 8 bases. This CDR3 is 15 amino acids long. Germline V gives CDR1 SNHLY, CDR2 FYNNEI. V dropped 5 bases and J dropped 6; count of bases not matched to a gene: 10. DNA for the CDR3: TGTGCCAGCAGTCGCGGACTAGCTGGGGCGGATACGCAGTATTTT. It encodes CASSRGLAGADTQYF.

The rearrangement links TRBV7-2 to TRBJ2-7, with 7 bases matching TRBD1. Germline CDR1 reads SGHTA; CDR2 reads FQGNSA. With 2 bases clipped from V and 1 base from J, the junction kept 11 bases outside the gene matches. This CDR3 is built from 17 residues. CDR3 in DNA: TGTGCCAGCAGCTTATCGGGACAGACCGGGAAATCCTACGAGCAGTACTTC. Translated, it gives CASSLSGQTGKSYEQYF.

The V gene is TRBV11-2, the J gene TRBJ2-2; 7 positions agree with TRBD2. Looked up from germline, CDR1 is SGHAT and CDR2 is FQNNGV. V gave up 6 bases and J gave up 4 bases; unmatched junction bases: 2. The CDR3 loop spans 13 amino acids. The CDR3 protein is CASRPSGTGELFF. CDR3 sequence (DNA): TGTGCCAGCAGGCCTAGCGGCACCGGGGAGCTGTTTTTT.

The rearrangement links TRBV24-1 to TRBJ2-1, with 8 bases matching TRBD2. J gave up 8 bases and V 1 base, and 9 bases lay outside the gene matches. Germline assignment: CDR1 KGHDR and CDR2 SFDVKD. The CDR3 has 16 amino acids. The CDR3 is CATSDFWAGGGDEQFF. CDR3 coding DNA: TGTGCCACCAGTGATTTCTGGGCGGGGGGCGGCGATGAGCAGTTCTTC.

The genes are TRBV7-2 and TRBJ1-6; TRBD1 is a possible D gene (6 bases). V lost 1 base to trimming and J lost 0 bases, with 13 bases between them. This CDR3 is 18 amino acids long. Looked up from germline, CDR1 is SGHTA and CDR2 is FQGNSA. The CDR3 is CASSLVQGTSSYNSPLHF. The CDR3 coding sequence is TGTGCCAGCAGCTTAGTTCAGGGGACGAGCTCCTATAATTCACCCCTCCACTTT.

The rearrangement uses TRBV2 and TRBJ1-2; possibly TRBD1 for D (6 bases). V lost 2 bases and J lost 8, with 12 bases in between. Germline assignment: CDR1 SNHLY and CDR2 FYNNEI. CDR3 length: 13 residues. In nucleotides, the CDR3 is TGTGCCAGCAGTGAAAAGCGGGGGGGCGGCTACACCTTC. Its protein is CASSEKRGGGYTF.

The chain links TRBV14 to TRBJ1-6; D is unclear. Per germline, CDR1 SGHDN and CDR2 FVKESK. The CDR3 consists of 13 residues. Trimming took 6 bases from V and 6 from J, leaving 9 bases between them. CDR3 in DNA: TGTGCCAGCAGTGAGAAGCTTAATTCACCCCTCCACTTT. Translation gives CASSEKLNSPLHF.

The DNA for the CDR3 is TGTGCCAGCAGCCAAGGGAGGGCTGGGGCCAACGTCCTGACTTTC. Protein sequence: CASSQGRAGANVLTF. V and J are TRBV3-1 (or the pseudogene TRBV3-2) and TRBJ2-6, with a weak D call TRBD2 (6 bases). The V gene's germline CDR1 is LGHDT and CDR2 YNNKEL (reference sequence). Trimming pared 1 base from V and 2 bases from J, leaving 6 bases between. This CDR3 has 15 residues.

The V call is TRBV5-6, the J call TRBJ2-7; weak D call: TRBD2 (6 bases). The CDR3 consists of 14 residues. Germline loops: CDR1 SGHDT, CDR2 YYEEEE. The V gene lost 4 bases and the J gene lost 5 bases, with 16 bases spanning the gap. CDR3 bases: TGTGCCAGCAGCGCGGGGTGGGGAGGCGACGAGCAGTACTTC. Protein product: CASSAGWGGDEQYF.

The chain uses TRBV2 and TRBJ1-5; no definite D call. V dropped 5 bases and J dropped 0 bases, with 8 bases sitting between them. Germline-derived CDR1 and CDR2 are SNHLY and FYNNEI. There are 14 residues in the CDR3. The CDR3: CASSSDYSNQPQHF. DNA for the CDR3: TGTGCCAGCAGTTCGGACTATAGCAATCAGCCCCAGCATTTT.

V gene TRBV5-1 combines with J gene TRBJ2-5; 7 nucleotides align to TRBD2. V dropped 3 bases and J dropped 4; count of bases not matched to a gene: 6. The CDR3 totals 14 residues. Germline CDR1 is SGHRS and CDR2 is YFSETQ. CDR3 in amino acids: CASSWEGGGETQYF. DNA of the CDR3: TGCGCCAGCAGCTGGGAGGGAGGCGGAGAGACCCAGTACTTC.

Here the CDR3 DNA reads TGTGCCAGCAGCCCCCCACGGGGCAATCAGCCCCAGCATTTT. As protein: CASSPPRGNQPQHF. The chain uses TRBV28 and TRBJ1-5; D not certain. This CDR3 contains 14 residues. Trimming pared 6 bases from V and 2 bases from J, leaving 11 bases between. The germline V gene has CDR1 MDHEN and CDR2 SYDVKM. The full variable domain, rest sourced from reference TRBV28 and TRBJ1-5, is DVKVTQSSRYLVKRTGEKVFLECVQDMDHENMFWYRQDPGLGLRLIYFSYDVKMKEKGDIPEGYSVSREKKERFSLILESASTNQTSMYLCASSPPRGNQPQHFGDGTRLSIL.